This T cell receptor beta chain stems from a study of shared clonotypes between healthy human individuals. Study-level findings and limits: Some naive CD4 clonotypes, roughly 5%, turned up in common across four donors. Donors were few, which limited the genetic and exposure-history diversity represented.

Sequencing used immunoSEQ multiplex PCR; TCRdb keeps in-frame clones, though not all of them. The profile shows some 2 million clones, roughly 96% of them singletons. Negatively enriched CD4+ T cells were divided by CD45RA into naive and memory. Per germline, CDR1 LNHDA and CDR2 SQIVND (reference sequence). Trimming at V came to 1 base and at J to 3 bases, leaving 4 bases not matched to a gene. The CDR3 length is 17 residues. Regarding this clone: No antigen is known for it.

The chain is built from TRBV19 and TRBJ2-4, with 12 bases identical to TRBD2. The sample comprised naive CD4+ T cells sorted from blood. As to subset: CD45RA+ positively selected. This receptor was taken from a young man in good health. The CDR3 DNA reads TGTGCCAGTAGTATAGGGGGACTAGCGGGTGTCAAAAACATTCAGTACTTC. Translation: CASSIGGLAGVKNIQYF. The full variable domain, its missing parts supplied by reference TRBV19 and TRBJ2-4, is DGGITQSPKYLFRKEGQNVTLSCEQNLNHDAMYWYRQDPGQGLRLIYYSQIVNDFQKGDIAEGYSVSREKKESFPLTVTSAQKNPTAFYLCASSIGGLAGVKNIQYFGAGTRLSVL.